The clone carrying this TCR beta chain was recorded a few times. CDR3 length: 15 residues. Unmatched junction bases numbered 6, after V lost 0 bases and J lost 6 bases. CDR1 is WSHSY and CDR2 is SAAADI in the germline V gene. Vbeta (60) and Jbeta (13) primers were used in the PCR. Some clones are missing from TCRdb's copy, which holds only in-frame ones; the method was immunoSEQ multiplex PCR. Among roughly 180,000 clones listed, 9.5% were seen once. These data come from a study of cytomegalovirus exposure and HLA in healthy donors. The receptor comes from a woman younger than 45 in good health and CMV-seropositive. This chain uses TRBV10-2 with TRBJ2-7; the match to TRBD2 covers 9 bases. Sequencing input: PBMCs. In DNA form, the CDR3 reads TGCGCCAGCAGTGAGTCGTGGCGGGGGGGTTTCGAGCAGTACTTC. It is translated as CASSESWRGGFEQYF.